The table lists the clone carrying this T cell receptor (beta chain) with many counts. This PCR relied on a set of 60 Vbeta primers and 13 Jbeta primers. The assay was immunoSEQ multiplex PCR, and TCRdb's table has in-frame clones only and misses some. The sample holds about 160,000 clones, 77% seen once. These data originate in a study of cytomegalovirus exposure and HLA in healthy donors. This CDR3 spans 17 amino acids. The germline V gene has CDR1 SGHNT and CDR2 YYREEE (reference sequence). J lost 0 bases, V lost 3 bases, and 4 bases had no gene match. Material for sequencing was PBMCs. The sequence came from a woman aged 25 to 39 in good health and CMV-seronegative. The chain combines TRBV5-4 with TRBJ2-6; 9 bases agree with TRBD1. CDR3 residues: CASSSGTGTSGANVLTF. The CDR3 nucleotides read TGTGCCAGCAGCTCCGGGACAGGGACCTCTGGGGCCAACGTCCTGACTTTC.